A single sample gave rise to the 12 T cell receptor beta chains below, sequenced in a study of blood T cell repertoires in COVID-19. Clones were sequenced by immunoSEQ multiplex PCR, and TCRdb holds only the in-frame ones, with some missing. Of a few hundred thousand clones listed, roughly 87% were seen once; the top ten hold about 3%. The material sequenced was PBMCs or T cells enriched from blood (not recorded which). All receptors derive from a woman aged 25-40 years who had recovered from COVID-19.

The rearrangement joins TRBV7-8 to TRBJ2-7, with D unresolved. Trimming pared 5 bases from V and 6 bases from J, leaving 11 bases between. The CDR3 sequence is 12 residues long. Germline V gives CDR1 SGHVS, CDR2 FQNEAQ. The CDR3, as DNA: TGTGCCAGCAGCCCCTCTAGAGCCGAGCAGTACTTC. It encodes CASSPSRAEQYF.

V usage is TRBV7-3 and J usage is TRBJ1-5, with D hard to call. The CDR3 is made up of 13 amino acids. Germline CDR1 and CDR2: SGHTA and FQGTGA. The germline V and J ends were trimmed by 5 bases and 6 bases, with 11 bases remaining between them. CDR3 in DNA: TGTGCCAGCAGCCCCGGCGCGGGTCAGCCCCAGCATTTT. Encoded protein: CASSPGAGQPQHF. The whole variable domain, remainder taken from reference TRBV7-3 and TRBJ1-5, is GAGVSQTPSNKVTEKGKYVELRCDPISGHTALYWYRQSLGQGPEFLIYFQGTGAADDSGLPNDRFFAVRPEGSVSTLKIQRTERGDSAVYLCASSPGAGQPQHFGDGTRLSIL.

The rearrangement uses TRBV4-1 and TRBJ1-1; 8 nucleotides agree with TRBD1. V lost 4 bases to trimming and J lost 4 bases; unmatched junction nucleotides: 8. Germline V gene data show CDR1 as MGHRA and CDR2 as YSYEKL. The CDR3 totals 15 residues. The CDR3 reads CASSPGQGRGTEAFF. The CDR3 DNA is TGCGCCAGCAGCCCCGGACAGGGTCGGGGCACTGAAGCTTTCTTT.

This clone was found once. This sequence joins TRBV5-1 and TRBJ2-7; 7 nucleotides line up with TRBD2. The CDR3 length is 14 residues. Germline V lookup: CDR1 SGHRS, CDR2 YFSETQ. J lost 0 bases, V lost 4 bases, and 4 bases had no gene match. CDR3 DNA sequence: TGCGCCAGCAGCGGCACGGGGGGCTCCTACGAGCAGTACTTC. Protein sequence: CASSGTGGSYEQYF. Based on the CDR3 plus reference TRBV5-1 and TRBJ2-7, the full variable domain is KAGVTQTPRYLIKTRGQQVTLSCSPISGHRSVSWYQQTPGQGLQFLFEYFSETQRNKGNFPGRFSGRQFSNSRSEMNVSTLELGDSALYLCASSGTGGSYEQYFGPGTRLTVT.

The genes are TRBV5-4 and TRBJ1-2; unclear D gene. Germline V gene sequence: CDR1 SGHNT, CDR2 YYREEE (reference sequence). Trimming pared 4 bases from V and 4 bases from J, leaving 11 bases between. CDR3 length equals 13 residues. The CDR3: CASSPLGGYGYTF. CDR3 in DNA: TGTGCCAGCAGCCCCCTTGGAGGCTATGGCTACACCTTC.

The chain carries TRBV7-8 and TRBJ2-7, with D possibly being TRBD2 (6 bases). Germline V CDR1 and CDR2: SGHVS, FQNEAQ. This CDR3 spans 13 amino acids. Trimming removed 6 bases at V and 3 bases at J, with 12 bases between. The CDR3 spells CASRSGGDYEQYF. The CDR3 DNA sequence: TGTGCCAGCAGGTCGGGCGGGGACTACGAGCAGTACTTC.

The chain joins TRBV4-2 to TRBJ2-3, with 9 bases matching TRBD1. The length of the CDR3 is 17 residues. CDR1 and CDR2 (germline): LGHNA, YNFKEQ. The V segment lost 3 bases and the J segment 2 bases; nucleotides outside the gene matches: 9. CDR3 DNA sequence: TGTGCCAGCAGCCATGCTGAGGGACAGGGACACACAGATACGCAGTATTTT. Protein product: CASSHAEGQGHTDTQYF.

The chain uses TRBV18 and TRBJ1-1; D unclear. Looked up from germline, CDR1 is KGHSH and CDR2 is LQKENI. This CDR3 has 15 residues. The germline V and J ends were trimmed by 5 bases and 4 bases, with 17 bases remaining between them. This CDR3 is CASSMGRAEVTEAFF. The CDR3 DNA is TGTGCCAGCTCAATGGGGAGGGCGGAGGTCACTGAAGCTTTCTTT.

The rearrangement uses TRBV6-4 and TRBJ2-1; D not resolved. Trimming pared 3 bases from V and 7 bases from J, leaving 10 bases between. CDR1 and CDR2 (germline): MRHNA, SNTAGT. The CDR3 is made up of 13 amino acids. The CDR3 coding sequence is TGTGCCAGCAGTGATCAGACGCGGAATGAGCAGTTCTTC. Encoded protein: CASSDQTRNEQFF.

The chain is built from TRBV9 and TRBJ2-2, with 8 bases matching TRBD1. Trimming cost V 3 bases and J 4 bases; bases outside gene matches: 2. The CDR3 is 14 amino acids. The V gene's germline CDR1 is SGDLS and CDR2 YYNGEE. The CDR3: CASSGTGPTGELFF. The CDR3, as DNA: TGTGCCAGCAGCGGGACAGGGCCCACCGGGGAGCTGTTTTTT.

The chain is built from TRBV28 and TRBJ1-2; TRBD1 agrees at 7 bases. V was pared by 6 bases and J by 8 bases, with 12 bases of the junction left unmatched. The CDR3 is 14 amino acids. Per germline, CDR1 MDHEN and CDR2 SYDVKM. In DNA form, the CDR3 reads TGTGCCAGCAGATGGGGAGACAGGGTATACGGCTACACCTTC. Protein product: CASRWGDRVYGYTF.

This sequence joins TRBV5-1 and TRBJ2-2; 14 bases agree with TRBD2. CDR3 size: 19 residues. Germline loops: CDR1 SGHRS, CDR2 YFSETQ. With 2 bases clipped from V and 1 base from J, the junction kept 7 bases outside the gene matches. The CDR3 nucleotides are TGCGCCAGCAGCTTACTCGGACTAGCGGGGGGCGGGAACACCGGGGAGCTGTTTTTT. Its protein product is CASSLLGLAGGGNTGELFF.